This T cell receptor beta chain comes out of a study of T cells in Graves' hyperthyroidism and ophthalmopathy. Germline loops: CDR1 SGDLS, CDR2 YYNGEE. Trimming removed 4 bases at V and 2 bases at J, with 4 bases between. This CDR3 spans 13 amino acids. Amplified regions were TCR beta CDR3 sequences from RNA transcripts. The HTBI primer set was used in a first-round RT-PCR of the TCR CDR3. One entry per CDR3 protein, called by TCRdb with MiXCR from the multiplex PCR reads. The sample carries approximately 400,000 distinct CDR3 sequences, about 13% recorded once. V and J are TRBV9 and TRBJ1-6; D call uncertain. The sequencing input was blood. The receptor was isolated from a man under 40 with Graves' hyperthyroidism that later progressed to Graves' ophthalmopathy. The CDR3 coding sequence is TGTGCCAGCAGCATCACCTATAATTCACCCCTCCACTTT. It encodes CASSITYNSPLHF.